This T cell receptor beta chain was identified during a study of cytomegalovirus exposure and HLA in healthy donors. As regards this clone: Its antigen is as yet unknown.

The PCR ran on 60 Vbeta and 13 Jbeta primers. Generated by immunoSEQ multiplex PCR, the TCRdb table keeps only in-frame clones and is missing some. The sample shows around 130,000 clones, 65% to 90% of them seen only once. Germline V gives CDR1 SGDLS, CDR2 YYNGEE. With 0 bases removed from V and 8 bases from J, the gap between germline ends came to 5 bases. The CDR3 is 12 residues long. The study's findings and limits: Investigators reported under 200 TCR beta chains as tied to cytomegalovirus. No immune exposure information besides CMV serostatus was available. Follow-up analysis later connected one missense variant in DCLRE1C with trimming of TCR beta V- and J-genes. Judged likely to be a sequencing artifact was a cluster of highly shared sequence variants.

The rearrangement uses TRBV9 and TRBJ1-4; D gene unclear. The specimen was PBMCs. The TCR sequence derives from a man aged 50 to 59 in good health and CMV-seronegative. DNA for the CDR3: TGTGCCAGCAGCGTAGGACTGGAAAAACTGTTTTTT. It encodes CASSVGLEKLFF.